The 28 T cell receptor beta chains below come from one sample, sequenced in a study of cytomegalovirus exposure and HLA in healthy donors. Researchers ran the PCR with 60 Vbeta and 13 Jbeta primers. Profiled with immunoSEQ multiplex PCR; TCRdb holds only in-frame clones, not every one. The sample contains about 280,000 clones, approximately 90% of which appear only once. The sequencing sample was made of PBMCs. Receptors were obtained from a woman between 18 and 29 years old in good health and CMV-seronegative.

The V gene is TRBV28, the J gene TRBJ1-4; 7 bases align to TRBD1. Unmatched junction bases numbered 6, after V lost 1 base and J lost 7 bases. The germline CDR1 and CDR2 sequences are MDHEN and SYDVKM. The CDR3 runs to 15 residues. CDR3 amino acids: CASSLSTGLREKLFF. CDR3 coding DNA: TGTGCCAGCAGTTTATCGACAGGGTTGCGTGAAAAACTGTTTTTT. Together with reference TRBV28 and TRBJ1-4, the CDR3 gives the full variable domain: DVKVTQSSRYLVKRTGEKVFLECVQDMDHENMFWYRQDPGLGLRLIYFSYDVKMKEKGDIPEGYSVSREKKERFSLILESASTNQTSMYLCASSLSTGLREKLFFGSGTQLSVL.

This clone was seen only a few times. The chain links TRBV9 to TRBJ2-2; D is ambiguous. V was trimmed by 3 bases and J by 0 bases, leaving 3 bases between them. This CDR3 is built from 13 residues. Per germline, CDR1 SGDLS and CDR2 YYNGEE. This CDR3 reads CASSASNTGELFF. The CDR3 nucleotides are TGTGCCAGCAGCGCGTCGAACACCGGGGAGCTGTTTTTT.

This clone was counted between two and nine times. This sequence joins TRBV25-1 and TRBJ1-1; D not resolved. Germline V gene sequence: CDR1 MGHDK, CDR2 SYGVNS. Trimming shortened V by 6 bases and J by 5 bases, and 16 bases separated the two germline ends. This CDR3 contains 14 residues. In nucleotides, the CDR3 is TGTGCCAGCAGGAAAGTGGGAGGTTATACTGAAGCTTTCTTT. It is translated as CASRKVGGYTEAFF.

The rearrangement joins TRBV30 to TRBJ1-1; 8 bases line up with TRBD1. V gave up 8 bases and J gave up 5 bases; unmatched junction bases: 7. Germline lookup yields CDR1 GTSNPN and CDR2 SVGIG (reference sequence). The CDR3 has 12 amino acids. The DNA for the CDR3 is TGTGCCGAGGACAGGGCCTCTACTGAAGCTTTCTTT. Translated: CAEDRASTEAFF. The full variable domain, rest sourced from reference TRBV30 and TRBJ1-1, is SQTIHQWPATLVQPVGSPLSLECTVEGTSNPNLYWYRQAAGRGLQLLFYSVGIGQISSEVPQNLSASRPQDRQFILSSKKLLLSDSGFYLCAEDRASTEAFFGQGTRLTVV.

The chain is built from TRBV27 and TRBJ1-1; D unresolved. V lost 3 bases, J lost 1 base, and 9 bases lay in between. The CDR3 has 14 residues. CDR1 is MNHEY, CDR2 SMNVEV, per germline (reference sequence). The CDR3 sequence: CASSFLAENTEAFF. The CDR3 bases are TGTGCCAGCAGTTTCTTAGCCGAGAACACTGAAGCTTTCTTT.

This clone has a handful of counts. V gene TRBV6-5 combines with J gene TRBJ2-7, with 8 nucleotides matching TRBD2. Germline V gene lookup returns CDR1 MNHEY and CDR2 SVGAGI. V lost 5 bases to trimming and J lost 4 bases; unmatched junction nucleotides: 10. The CDR3 contains 15 residues. The CDR3 DNA is TGTGCCAGCAGTCGGGGGGGGTCTCCCCCTTACGAGCAGTACTTC. Translation gives CASSRGGSPPYEQYF.

DNA for the CDR3: TGTGCCAGCAGTGAGCGGGAGGCCCCAGATACGCAGTATTTT. This gives the protein CASSEREAPDTQYF. The rearrangement links TRBV6-1 to TRBJ2-3; 8 bases are a match to TRBD2. The length of the CDR3 is 14 residues. Trimming removed 3 bases from V and 4 bases from J; junction bases left unmatched: 3. Germline lookup yields CDR1 MNHNS and CDR2 SASEGT.

This clone was seen once. This chain uses TRBV19 with TRBJ2-5; 8 bases are shared with TRBD2. CDR1 is LNHDA, CDR2 SQIVND, per germline (reference sequence). J was trimmed by 5 bases and V by 3 bases; bases with no gene match: 5. This CDR3 region has 14 residues. CDR3 DNA sequence: TGTGCCAGTAGTATTGGTAGCGGGGCGGAGACCCAGTACTTC. This sequence encodes CASSIGSGAETQYF. The complete variable domain, with remaining parts taken from reference TRBV19 and TRBJ2-5, reads DGGITQSPKYLFRKEGQNVTLSCEQNLNHDAMYWYRQDPGQGLRLIYYSQIVNDFQKGDIAEGYSVSREKKESFPLTVTSAQKNPTAFYLCASSIGSGAETQYFGPGTRLLVL.

This clone has only a few counts. The rearrangement links TRBV4-1 to TRBJ2-7, with D perhaps TRBD2 (5 bases). The CDR3 totals 16 residues. V was trimmed by 1 base and J by 0 bases, leaving 13 bases between them. Per germline, CDR1 MGHRA and CDR2 YSYEKL. The CDR3 DNA sequence: TGCGCCAGCAGCCAAGTTACGGGATCCTACTCCTACGAGCAGTACTTC. Amino acid sequence: CASSQVTGSYSYEQYF.

This clone appeared a single time. The rearrangement links TRBV11-2 to TRBJ1-2; 8 nucleotides agree with TRBD1. The germline V gene has CDR1 SGHAT and CDR2 FQNNGV. There are 15 residues in the CDR3. After removal of 2 bases from V and 1 base from J, the junction contained 3 bases not matched to a gene. The CDR3 region has the DNA TGTGCCAGCAGCTTATACAGGGGGAATAACTATGGCTACACCTTC. Protein: CASSLYRGNNYGYTF.

This chain links TRBV5-1 with TRBJ2-1; 12 bases line up with TRBD2. Germline V gene lookup returns CDR1 SGHRS and CDR2 YFSETQ. The ends lost 2 bases at V and 5 bases at J; junction bases unmatched: 2. The CDR3 spans 15 residues. The CDR3 DNA reads TGCGCCAGCAGCTTAACTAGCGGGGGGCACAATGAGCAGTTCTTC. It codes for CASSLTSGGHNEQFF. The full variable domain, in which reference TRBV5-1 and TRBJ2-1 provide the parts outside the CDR3, is KAGVTQTPRYLIKTRGQQVTLSCSPISGHRSVSWYQQTPGQGLQFLFEYFSETQRNKGNFPGRFSGRQFSNSRSEMNVSTLELGDSALYLCASSLTSGGHNEQFFGPGTRLTVL.

This chain connects TRBV7-9 to TRBJ1-2; 8 bases match TRBD1. The CDR3 runs to 16 residues. In germline, CDR1 is SEHNR, CDR2 FQNEAQ (reference sequence). The trim removed 1 base at V and 3 bases at J, leaving 7 bases unmatched. The CDR3 protein is CASSLGSGTGHYGYTF. Here the CDR3 DNA reads TGTGCCAGCAGCTTAGGGTCCGGGACAGGCCACTATGGCTACACCTTC.

The chain carries TRBV25-1 and TRBJ2-7; TRBD1 matches 8 bases. V was clipped by 3 bases and J by 7 bases; unmatched bases: 11. The CDR3 covers 15 residues. The V gene's germline CDR1 is MGHDK and CDR2 SYGVNS. The CDR3 sequence is CASSDLGQAVGEQYF. The CDR3 DNA follows: TGTGCCAGCAGTGACCTGGGACAGGCTGTAGGGGAGCAGTACTTC.

A few counts support this clone. This chain connects TRBV30 to TRBJ1-1, with unresolved D. The CDR3 length is 13 residues. Germline V gives CDR1 GTSNPN, CDR2 SVGIG (reference sequence). Trimming shortened V by 3 bases and J by 3 bases, and 11 bases separated the two germline ends. The CDR3 DNA reads as TGTGCCTGGAGAGCGGGGAGGGACACTGAAGCTTTCTTT. Translated, it gives CAWRAGRDTEAFF.

This chain joins TRBV7-3 and TRBJ2-7; D gene unclear. CDR3 length: 13 amino acids. The V and J ends lost 0 bases and 4 bases respectively, with 7 bases between them. The V gene's germline CDR1 is SGHTA and CDR2 FQGTGA. The CDR3 nucleotides read TGTGCCAGCAGCTTAACTCCGGGTTACGAGCAGTACTTC. It encodes CASSLTPGYEQYF.

The V gene is TRBV15, the J gene TRBJ2-1; 9 bases align to TRBD2. Germline V gene lookup returns CDR1 LNHNV and CDR2 YYDKDF (reference sequence). This CDR3 is 18 amino acids long. V gave up 8 bases and J gave up 8 bases; unmatched junction bases: 22. DNA of the CDR3: TGTGCCACCGCGCAAATCGTGTACTCTAGCGGGGAGGACGATGAGCAGTTCTTC. The encoded protein is CATAQIVYSSGEDDEQFF.

This chain links TRBV5-1 with TRBJ2-3; TRBD1 matches at 7 bases. The germline gives CDR1 SGHRS, CDR2 YFSETQ. CDR3 length: 13 amino acids. The ends lost 5 bases at V and 7 bases at J; junction bases unmatched: 7. Here the CDR3 DNA reads TGCGCCAGCAGACCTGACAGGGTAAATACGCAGTATTTT. It is translated as CASRPDRVNTQYF.

The CDR3 region is CATGGAGNTIYF. The CDR3 DNA is TGTGCCACTGGAGGGGCCGGAAACACCATATATTTT. The V call is TRBV6-1, the J call TRBJ1-3, with a weak D call TRBD1 (5 bases). Germline-derived CDR1 and CDR2 are MNHNS and SASEGT. Trimming removed 10 bases from V and 4 bases from J, with 11 bases in between. The length of the CDR3 is 12 residues.

This clone was observed a handful of times. The chain combines TRBV2 with TRBJ1-2; TRBD1 matches 9 bases. The CDR3 spans 17 residues. J lost 0 bases, V lost 6 bases, and 11 bases had no gene match. The germline V gene encodes CDR1 SNHLY and CDR2 FYNNEI. Here the CDR3 reads CASRVGQGLPSNYGYTF. CDR3 in DNA: TGTGCCAGCAGAGTTGGACAGGGGTTACCTTCTAACTATGGCTACACCTTC.

This chain's CDR3 is CASSSRGSGYTF. The CDR3 DNA reads as TGTGCCAGTAGTTCCCGGGGGTCTGGCTACACCTTC. The V and J genes are TRBV19 and TRBJ1-2, with a tentative D call TRBD1 (5 bases). The CDR3 has 12 amino acids. The germline CDR1 and CDR2 sequences are LNHDA and SQIVND (reference sequence). Trimming stripped 5 bases from V and 7 bases from J, with 11 bases between.

The J gene is TRBJ1-1, the V gene TRBV2; 11 bases agree with TRBD1. Germline assignment: CDR1 SNHLY and CDR2 FYNNEI. The CDR3 loop spans 14 amino acids. Germline trimming cut 11 bases from V and 4 bases from J; bases unmatched to any gene: 9. CDR3 bases: TGTGCCTGCGGACAGGGGGCTTTGGGCACTGAAGCTTTCTTT. It specifies CACGQGALGTEAFF. The full variable domain, its missing parts supplied by reference TRBV2 and TRBJ1-1, is EPEVTQTPSHQVTQMGQEVILRCVPISNHLYFYWYRQILGQKVEFLVSFYNNEISEKSEIFDDQFSVERPDGSNFTLKIRSTKLEDSAMYFCACGQGALGTEAFFGQGTRLTVV.

On this clone itself: The same CDR3 arises from other DNA sequences in this sample as well. The chain carries TRBV4-2 and TRBJ2-3; maybe TRBD2 (5 bases). The V end lost 0 bases, the J end lost 3 bases, and 7 bases lay between the germline ends. The CDR3 contains 14 residues. Per the germline V gene, CDR1 is LGHNA and CDR2 is YNFKEQ. In DNA form, the CDR3 reads TGTGCCAGCAGCCAAGAAGGAGGAACAGATACGCAGTATTTT. This sequence encodes CASSQEGGTDTQYF.

CDR3 DNA: TGCGCCAGCAGCTGGGGGGACAGGGATAGAAACGAGCAGTACTTC. Residues: CASSWGDRDRNEQYF. The chain couples TRBV5-1 to TRBJ2-7, with TRBD1 matching 9 bases. Germline trimming cut 3 bases from V and 5 bases from J; bases unmatched to any gene: 9. CDR3 length: 15 residues. Per the germline V gene, CDR1 is SGHRS and CDR2 is YFSETQ.

The J gene is TRBJ1-2, the V gene TRBV2; no clear D gene. The germline V gene has CDR1 SNHLY and CDR2 FYNNEI. This CDR3 comprises 14 residues. V shed 7 bases and J shed 1 base, with 13 bases lying between them. The CDR3 sequence: CASTGSTSNYGYTF. The CDR3 DNA sequence: TGTGCCAGCACCGGGTCTACGAGTAACTATGGCTACACCTTC.

This chain uses TRBV18 with TRBJ2-7, with 9 nucleotides matching TRBD2. The CDR3 runs to 14 residues. The V and J ends lost 3 bases and 5 bases, in that order; junction bases with no gene match: 5. CDR1 is KGHSH and CDR2 is LQKENI in the germline V gene. CDR3 loop: CASSPGASGDEQYF. In DNA form, the CDR3 reads TGTGCCAGCTCACCGGGGGCTAGCGGGGACGAGCAGTACTTC.

Points on this clone: The junction and the germline gene differ at one end; a read error may be behind it. The J gene is TRBJ1-2, the V gene TRBV6-5; 7 positions match TRBD1. The CDR3 runs to 13 residues. The V gene's germline CDR1 is MNHEY and CDR2 SVGAGI. CDR3 bases: TGTGCCAGCAGACGGGACAGCTACTATGGCTGCACCTTC. Translating gives CASRRDSYYGCTF.

The genes are TRBV19 and TRBJ1-2; 7 bases fit TRBD1. The ends lost 1 base at V and 7 bases at J; junction bases unmatched: 6. The CDR3 extends over 14 amino acids. From germline, CDR1 is LNHDA and CDR2 SQIVND (reference sequence). DNA of the CDR3: TGTGCCAGTAGTATAGGAGGACAGGCGGGTGGCTACACCTTC. It yields the protein CASSIGGQAGGYTF.

This clone was seen just once. V gene TRBV5-6 combines with J gene TRBJ1-5; 7 nucleotides line up with TRBD1. The germline gives CDR1 SGHDT, CDR2 YYEEEE. The V segment lost 0 bases and the J segment 4 bases; nucleotides outside the gene matches: 4. This CDR3 region has 15 residues. Written as DNA, the CDR3 is TGTGCCAGCAGCTTGGGAGGGGGCCTGAATCAGCCCCAGCATTTT. It is translated as CASSLGGGLNQPQHF.